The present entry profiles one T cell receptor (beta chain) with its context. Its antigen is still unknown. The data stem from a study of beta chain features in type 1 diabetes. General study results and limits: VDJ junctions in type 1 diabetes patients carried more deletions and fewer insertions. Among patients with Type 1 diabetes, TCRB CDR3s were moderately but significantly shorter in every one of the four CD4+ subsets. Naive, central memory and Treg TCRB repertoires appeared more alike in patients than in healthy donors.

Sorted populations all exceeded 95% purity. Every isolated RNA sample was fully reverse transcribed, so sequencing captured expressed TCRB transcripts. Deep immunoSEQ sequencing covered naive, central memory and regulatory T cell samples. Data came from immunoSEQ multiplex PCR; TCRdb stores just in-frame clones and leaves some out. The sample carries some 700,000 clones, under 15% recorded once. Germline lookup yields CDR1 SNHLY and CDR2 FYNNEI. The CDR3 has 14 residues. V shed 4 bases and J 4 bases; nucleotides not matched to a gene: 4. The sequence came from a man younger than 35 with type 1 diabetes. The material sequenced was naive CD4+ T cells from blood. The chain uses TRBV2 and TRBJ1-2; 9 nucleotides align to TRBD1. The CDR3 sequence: CASSAGTGRYGYTF. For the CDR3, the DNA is TGTGCCAGCAGTGCCGGGACAGGGCGCTATGGCTACACCTTC.